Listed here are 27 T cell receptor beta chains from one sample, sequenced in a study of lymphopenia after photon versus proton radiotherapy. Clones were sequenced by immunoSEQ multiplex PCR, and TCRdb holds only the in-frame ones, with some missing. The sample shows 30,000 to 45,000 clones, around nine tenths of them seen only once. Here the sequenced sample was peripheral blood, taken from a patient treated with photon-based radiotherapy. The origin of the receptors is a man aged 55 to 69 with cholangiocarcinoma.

In nucleotides, the CDR3 is TGTGCCAGCAGCAACATGGGCAACACAGATACGCAGTATTTT. It specifies CASSNMGNTDTQYF. The chain couples TRBV7-2 to TRBJ2-3; no definite D call. CDR1 is SGHTA and CDR2 is FQGNSA in the germline V gene. V lost 5 bases to trimming and J lost 2 bases, with 11 bases between them. The CDR3 is 14 residues long.

This CDR3 is CASRTGSTDTQYF. The CDR3 DNA reads TGCGCCAGCAGAACAGGAAGCACAGATACGCAGTATTTT. This chain links TRBV5-1 with TRBJ2-3; weak D call: TRBD1 (5 bases). Trimming removed 5 bases from V and 0 bases from J, with 7 bases in between. This CDR3 comprises 13 residues. Germline CDR1 reads SGHRS; CDR2 reads YFSETQ.

The CDR3 nucleotides read TGCAGCGTTGAACGGACAGGGCGAAGGGAGACCCAGTACTTC. It codes for CSVERTGRRETQYF. This chain links TRBV29-1 with TRBJ2-5; 8 bases are shared with TRBD1. CDR1 is SQVTM and CDR2 is ANQGSEA in the germline V gene. The J segment lost 5 bases and the V segment lost 2 bases, leaving 7 bases of the junction unmatched. CDR3 size: 14 residues.

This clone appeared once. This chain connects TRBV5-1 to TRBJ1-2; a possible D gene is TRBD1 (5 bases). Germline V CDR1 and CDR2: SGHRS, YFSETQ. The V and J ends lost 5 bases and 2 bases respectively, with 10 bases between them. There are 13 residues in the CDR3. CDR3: CASSPDTNYGYTF. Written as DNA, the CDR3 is TGCGCCAGCAGTCCGGACACGAACTATGGCTACACCTTC.

For the CDR3, the DNA is TGCGCCAGCAGCTTGGTCGCTAGCGGGAGTGACACCGGGGAGCTGTTTTTT. It is translated as CASSLVASGSDTGELFF. The V gene is TRBV5-1, the J gene TRBJ2-2, with 10 bases that match TRBD2. The CDR3 contains 17 residues. V lost 0 bases to trimming and J lost 3 bases; unmatched junction nucleotides: 5. Germline V gene data show CDR1 as SGHRS and CDR2 as YFSETQ.

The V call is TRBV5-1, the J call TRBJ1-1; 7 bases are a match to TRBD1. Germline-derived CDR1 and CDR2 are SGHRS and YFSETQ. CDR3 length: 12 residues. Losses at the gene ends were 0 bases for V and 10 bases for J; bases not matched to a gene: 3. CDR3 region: CASSLDRGRAFF. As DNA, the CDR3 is TGCGCCAGCAGCTTGGACAGGGGACGAGCTTTCTTT.

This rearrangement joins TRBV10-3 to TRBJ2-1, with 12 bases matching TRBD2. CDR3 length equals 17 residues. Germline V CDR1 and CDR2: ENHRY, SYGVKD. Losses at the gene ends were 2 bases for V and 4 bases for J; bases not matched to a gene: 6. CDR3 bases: TGTGCCATCAGTGAGGATCTAGCGGGAGGGGGTTACAATGAGCAGTTCTTC. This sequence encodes CAISEDLAGGGYNEQFF.

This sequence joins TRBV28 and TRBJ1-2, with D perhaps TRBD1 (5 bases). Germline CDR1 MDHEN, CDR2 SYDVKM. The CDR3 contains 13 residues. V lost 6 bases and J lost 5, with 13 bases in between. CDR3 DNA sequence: TGTGCCAGCAGGGACACAACACGATATGGCTACACCTTC. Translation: CASRDTTRYGYTF.

The CDR3 is CASSDQTEQETQYF. As DNA, the CDR3 is TGTGCCAGCAGTGACCAGACCGAGCAAGAGACCCAGTACTTC. V and J are TRBV2 and TRBJ2-5; D gene unclear. Trimming stripped 3 bases from V and 2 bases from J, with 10 bases between. CDR3 length equals 14 residues. CDR1 is SNHLY, CDR2 FYNNEI, per germline.

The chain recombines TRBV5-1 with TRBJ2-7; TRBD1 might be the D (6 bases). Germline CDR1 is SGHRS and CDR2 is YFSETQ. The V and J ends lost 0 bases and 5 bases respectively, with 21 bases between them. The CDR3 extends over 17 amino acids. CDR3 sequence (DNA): TGCGCCAGCAGCTTGGGACATTCGACCCCAGGGGACGACGAGCAGTACTTC. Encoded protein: CASSLGHSTPGDDEQYF.

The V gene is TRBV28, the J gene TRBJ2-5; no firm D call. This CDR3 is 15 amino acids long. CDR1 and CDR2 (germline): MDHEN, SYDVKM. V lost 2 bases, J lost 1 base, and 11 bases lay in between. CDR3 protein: CASSLIADGQETQYF. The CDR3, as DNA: TGTGCCAGCAGTTTAATCGCTGACGGCCAAGAGACCCAGTACTTC.

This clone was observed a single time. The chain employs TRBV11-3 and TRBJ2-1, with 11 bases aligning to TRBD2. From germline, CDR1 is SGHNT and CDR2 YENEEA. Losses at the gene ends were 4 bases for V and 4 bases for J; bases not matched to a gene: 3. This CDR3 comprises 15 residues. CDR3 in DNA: TGTGCCAGCAGCTCTCTAGCGGGGGGTTACAATGAGCAGTTCTTC. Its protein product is CASSSLAGGYNEQFF.

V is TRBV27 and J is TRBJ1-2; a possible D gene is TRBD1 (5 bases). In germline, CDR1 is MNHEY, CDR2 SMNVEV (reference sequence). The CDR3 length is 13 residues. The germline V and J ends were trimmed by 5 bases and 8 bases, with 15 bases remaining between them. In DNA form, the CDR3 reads TGTGCCAGCAGTCAGCAGGGAGTGGAAGGCTACACCTTC. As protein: CASSQQGVEGYTF.

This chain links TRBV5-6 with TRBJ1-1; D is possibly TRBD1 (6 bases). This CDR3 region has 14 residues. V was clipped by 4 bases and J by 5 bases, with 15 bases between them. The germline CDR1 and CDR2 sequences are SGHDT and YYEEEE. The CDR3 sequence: CASSPWIDRTEAFF. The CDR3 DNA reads TGTGCCAGCAGCCCATGGATTGACAGGACTGAAGCTTTCTTT.

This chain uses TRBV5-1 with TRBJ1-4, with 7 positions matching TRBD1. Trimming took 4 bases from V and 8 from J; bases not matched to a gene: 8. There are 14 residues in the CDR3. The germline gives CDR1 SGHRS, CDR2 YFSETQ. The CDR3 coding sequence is TGCGCCAGCAGCGCGGGGACAGTAGGCGAAAAACTGTTTTTT. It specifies CASSAGTVGEKLFF. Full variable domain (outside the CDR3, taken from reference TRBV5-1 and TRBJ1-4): KAGVTQTPRYLIKTRGQQVTLSCSPISGHRSVSWYQQTPGQGLQFLFEYFSETQRNKGNFPGRFSGRQFSNSRSEMNVSTLELGDSALYLCASSAGTVGEKLFFGSGTQLSVL.

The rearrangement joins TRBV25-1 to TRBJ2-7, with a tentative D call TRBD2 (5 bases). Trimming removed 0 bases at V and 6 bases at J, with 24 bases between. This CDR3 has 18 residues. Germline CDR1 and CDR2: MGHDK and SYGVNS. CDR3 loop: CASSEYENTHPAAGEQYF. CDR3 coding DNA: TGTGCCAGCAGTGAATATGAAAATACACATCCGGCGGCGGGCGAGCAGTACTTC.

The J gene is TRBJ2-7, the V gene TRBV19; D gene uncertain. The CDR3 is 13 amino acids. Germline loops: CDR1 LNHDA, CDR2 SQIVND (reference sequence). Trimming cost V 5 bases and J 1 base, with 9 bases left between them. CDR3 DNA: TGTGCCAGTAGTGACACGGGTTCCTACGAGCAGTACTTC. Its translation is CASSDTGSYEQYF.

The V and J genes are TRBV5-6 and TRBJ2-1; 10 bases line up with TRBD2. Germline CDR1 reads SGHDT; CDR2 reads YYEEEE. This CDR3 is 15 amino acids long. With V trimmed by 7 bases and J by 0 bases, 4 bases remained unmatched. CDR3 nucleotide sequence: TGTGCCAGCCTCGGACTAGCGGACTCCTACAATGAGCAGTTCTTC. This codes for CASLGLADSYNEQFF.

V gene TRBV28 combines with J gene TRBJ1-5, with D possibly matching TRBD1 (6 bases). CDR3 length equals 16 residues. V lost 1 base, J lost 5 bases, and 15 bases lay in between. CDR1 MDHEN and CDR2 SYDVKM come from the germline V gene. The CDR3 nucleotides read TGTGCCAGCAGTTTATTCGTAGGCAGGGGATATCAGCCCCAGCATTTT. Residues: CASSLFVGRGYQPQHF. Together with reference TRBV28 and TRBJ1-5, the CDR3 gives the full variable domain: DVKVTQSSRYLVKRTGEKVFLECVQDMDHENMFWYRQDPGLGLRLIYFSYDVKMKEKGDIPEGYSVSREKKERFSLILESASTNQTSMYLCASSLFVGRGYQPQHFGDGTRLSIL.

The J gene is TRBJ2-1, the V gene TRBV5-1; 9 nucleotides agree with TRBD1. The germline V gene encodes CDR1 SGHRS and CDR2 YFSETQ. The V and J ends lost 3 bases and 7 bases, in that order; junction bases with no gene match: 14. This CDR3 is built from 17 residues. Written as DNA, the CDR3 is TGCGCCAGCAGCTCTGTTTACCGGGACAGGGACAAAAATGAGCAGTTCTTC. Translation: CASSSVYRDRDKNEQFF.

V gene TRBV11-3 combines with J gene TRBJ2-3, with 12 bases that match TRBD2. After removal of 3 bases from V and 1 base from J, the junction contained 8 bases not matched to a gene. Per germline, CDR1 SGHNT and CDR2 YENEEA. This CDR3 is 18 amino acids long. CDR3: CASSFALAGGPGTDTQYF. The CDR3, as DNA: TGTGCCAGCAGCTTCGCGCTAGCGGGAGGGCCTGGCACAGATACGCAGTATTTT.

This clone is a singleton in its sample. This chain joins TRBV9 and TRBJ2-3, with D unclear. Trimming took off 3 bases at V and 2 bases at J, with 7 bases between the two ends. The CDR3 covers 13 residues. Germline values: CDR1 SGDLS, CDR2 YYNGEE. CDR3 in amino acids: CASSATTTDTQYF. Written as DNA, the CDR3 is TGTGCCAGCAGCGCAACCACCACAGATACGCAGTATTTT. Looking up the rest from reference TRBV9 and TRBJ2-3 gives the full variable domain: DSGVTQTPKHLITATGQRVTLRCSPRSGDLSVYWYQQSLDQGLQFLIQYYNGEERAKGNILERFSAQQFPDLHSELNLSSLELGDSALYFCASSATTTDTQYFGPGTRLTVL.

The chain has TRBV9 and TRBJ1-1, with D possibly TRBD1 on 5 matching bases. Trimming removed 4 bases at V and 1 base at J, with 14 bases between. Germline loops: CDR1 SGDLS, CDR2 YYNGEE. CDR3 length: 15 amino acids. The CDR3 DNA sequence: TGTGCCAGCAGCCCCCGTGCGGGGCGGAACACTGAAGCTTTCTTT. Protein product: CASSPRAGRNTEAFF.

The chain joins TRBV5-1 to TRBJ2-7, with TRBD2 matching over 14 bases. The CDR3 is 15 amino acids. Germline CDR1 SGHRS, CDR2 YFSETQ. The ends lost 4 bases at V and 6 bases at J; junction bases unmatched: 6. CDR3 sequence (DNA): TGCGCCAGCAGCGAGGGACTAGCGGGAGCAGGCGAGCAGTACTTC. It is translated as CASSEGLAGAGEQYF.

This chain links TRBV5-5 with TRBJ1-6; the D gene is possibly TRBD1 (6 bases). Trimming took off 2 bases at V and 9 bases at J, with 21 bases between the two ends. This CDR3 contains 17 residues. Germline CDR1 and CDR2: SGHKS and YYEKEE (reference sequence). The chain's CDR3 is CASSLIIQTGLSSPLHF. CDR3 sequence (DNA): TGTGCCAGCAGCTTAATAATCCAAACAGGGTTGAGTTCACCCCTCCACTTT.

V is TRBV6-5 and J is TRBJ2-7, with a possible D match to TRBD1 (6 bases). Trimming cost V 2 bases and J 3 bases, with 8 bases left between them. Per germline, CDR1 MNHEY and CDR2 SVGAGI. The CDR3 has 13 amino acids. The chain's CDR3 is CASSYTGSYEQYF. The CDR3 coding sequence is TGTGCCAGCAGTTACACAGGGAGCTACGAGCAGTACTTC.

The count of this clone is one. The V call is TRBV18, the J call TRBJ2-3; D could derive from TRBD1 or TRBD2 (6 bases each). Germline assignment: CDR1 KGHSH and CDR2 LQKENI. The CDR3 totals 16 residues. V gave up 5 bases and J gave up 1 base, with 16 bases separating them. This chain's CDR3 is CASSWEDSYRTDTQYF. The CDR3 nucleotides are TGTGCCAGCTCATGGGAGGACAGTTACCGCACAGATACGCAGTATTTT.